Listed below are T cell receptor beta chains from one sample, sequenced in a study of blood T cell repertoires in COVID-19. Produced via immunoSEQ multiplex PCR; TCRdb's table is partial and in-frame only. The table shows about 76,000 clones, with 65% to 90% occurring only once. Sequencing input: peripheral blood. The source is a human donor in a cohort sampled during active COVID-19. CDR3s include the opening cysteine and the closing phenylalanine or tryptophan.

j_call | v_call | cdr3_aa
TRBJ2-5 | TRBV2 | CASRVSETQYF
TRBJ2-2 | TRBV3-1/TRBV3-2 | CASSQHGQGNTGELFF
TRBJ2-2 | TRBV19 | CASNPLAGGRDTGELFF
TRBJ2-5 | TRBV27 | CASSSPGSGETQYF
TRBJ1-1 | TRBV9 | CASSVAPGGLNTEAFF
TRBJ2-1 | TRBV11-2 | CASSPLLAGGHYEQFF
TRBJ2-3 | TRBV11-1 | CATSDRGGTDTQYF
TRBJ2-7 | TRBV7-2 | CASSTPLGGYANYEQYF
TRBJ2-3 | TRBV3-1/TRBV3-2 | CASSQGASTDTQYF
TRBJ1-3 | TRBV7-2 | CASSFPGQGNTIYF
TRBJ1-3 | TRBV7-2 | CASSQGPGGGNTIYF
TRBJ2-2 | TRBV7-9 | CASSPTGVDTGELFF
TRBJ1-1 | TRBV11-2 | CASSLEGGGTEAFF
TRBJ1-4 | TRBV28 | CASSRQATNEKLFF
TRBJ1-2 | TRBV7-9 | CASSRDRALNYGYTF
TRBJ2-2 | TRBV7-2 | CASSPTQVNTGELFF
TRBJ1-3 | TRBV30 | CAWSGHSGNTIYF
TRBJ2-7 | TRBV15 | CATRRTSGSSYEQYF
TRBJ2-1 | TRBV5-6 | CASSLTSGTPGQFF
TRBJ2-5 | TRBV3-1/TRBV3-2 | CASSQRTGGFGETQYF
TRBJ2-7 | TRBV24-1 | CATSDNDYEQYF
TRBJ2-7 | TRBV7-2 | CASSPGGRSYEQYF
TRBJ1-4 | TRBV6-6 | CASSYTAPSEKLFF
TRBJ2-3 | TRBV7-2 | CASSLGGGGDTQYF
TRBJ2-1 | TRBV5-1 | CASSPGKGYNEQFF
TRBJ1-6 | TRBV11-2 | CASSFSSGQGPLHF
TRBJ2-2 | TRBV6-6 | CASSYRAGGPGELFF
TRBJ2-6 | TRBV24-1 | CATSDSGTGYLANVLTF
TRBJ2-3 | TRBV5-4 | CASSSFSGTSGTDTQYF
TRBJ2-3 | TRBV3-1/TRBV3-2 | CASSQGVRGDTQYF
TRBJ2-1 | TRBV19 | CASSAPQGQSSYNEQFF
TRBJ1-1 | TRBV7-9 | CASSLAHGTGMSGTEAFF
TRBJ2-7 | TRBV5-1 | CASSLVPSGGSYEQYF
TRBJ1-3 | TRBV11-2 | CASSQTGGAGNTIYF
TRBJ2-7 | TRBV5-1 | CASSLEGQGSYEQYF
TRBJ2-1 | TRBV6-1 | CASSELGQAGNEQFF
TRBJ2-7 | TRBV5-1 | CASSSTGTMNYEQYF
TRBJ2-1 | TRBV7-9 | CASSDWGTSGAGQFF
TRBJ1-2 | TRBV9 | CASSSGQGTPGDYGYTF
TRBJ2-3 | TRBV29-1 | CSVSPNHRTDTQYF
TRBJ2-5 | TRBV19 | CASRQGNQETQYF
TRBJ2-1 | TRBV5-1 | CASSLGTGPNEQFF
TRBJ1-4 | TRBV13 | CASRDTGLTNEKLFF
TRBJ2-7 | TRBV18 | CASSPGTASYEQYF
TRBJ1-1 | TRBV5-1 | CASGRDSIMNTEAFF
TRBJ1-1 | TRBV6-5 | CASSYAGLNTEAFF
TRBJ2-1 | TRBV29-1 | CSVEKGIWEQFF
TRBJ1-1 | TRBV6-6 | CASSYSYRGPNTEAFF
TRBJ2-2 | TRBV28 | CASSSLAGGNTGELFF
TRBJ1-5 | TRBV7-9 | CASSSAGGNQPQHF
TRBJ2-7 | TRBV11-2 | CASSRRRGQGGYEQYF
TRBJ2-2 | TRBV7-2 | CASSLPPGQGRSGELFF
TRBJ1-4 | TRBV12-1 | CASSPKGQGREKLFF
TRBJ1-5 | TRBV30 | CAWSKGLNSNQPQHF
TRBJ1-2 | TRBV12-3/TRBV12-4 | CASTGHRGGGYTF
TRBJ2-3 | TRBV21-1 | CASSRGPDTQYF
TRBJ2-1 | TRBV12-3/TRBV12-4 | CASSLDRRDEQFF